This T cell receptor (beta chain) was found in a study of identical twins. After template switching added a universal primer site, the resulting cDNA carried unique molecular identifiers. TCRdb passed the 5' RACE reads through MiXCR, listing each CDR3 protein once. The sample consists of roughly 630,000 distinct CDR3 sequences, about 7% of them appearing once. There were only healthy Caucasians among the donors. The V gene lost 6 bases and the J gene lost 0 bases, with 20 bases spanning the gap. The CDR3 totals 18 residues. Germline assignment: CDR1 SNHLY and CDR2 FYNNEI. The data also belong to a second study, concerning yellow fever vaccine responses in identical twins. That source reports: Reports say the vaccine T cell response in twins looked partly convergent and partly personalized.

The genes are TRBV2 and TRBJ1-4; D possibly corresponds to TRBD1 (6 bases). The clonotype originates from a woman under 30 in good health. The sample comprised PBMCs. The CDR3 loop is CASRVRKDSQATNEKLFF. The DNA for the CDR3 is TGTGCCAGCAGAGTGAGAAAGGACAGCCAAGCAACTAATGAAAAACTGTTTTTT.